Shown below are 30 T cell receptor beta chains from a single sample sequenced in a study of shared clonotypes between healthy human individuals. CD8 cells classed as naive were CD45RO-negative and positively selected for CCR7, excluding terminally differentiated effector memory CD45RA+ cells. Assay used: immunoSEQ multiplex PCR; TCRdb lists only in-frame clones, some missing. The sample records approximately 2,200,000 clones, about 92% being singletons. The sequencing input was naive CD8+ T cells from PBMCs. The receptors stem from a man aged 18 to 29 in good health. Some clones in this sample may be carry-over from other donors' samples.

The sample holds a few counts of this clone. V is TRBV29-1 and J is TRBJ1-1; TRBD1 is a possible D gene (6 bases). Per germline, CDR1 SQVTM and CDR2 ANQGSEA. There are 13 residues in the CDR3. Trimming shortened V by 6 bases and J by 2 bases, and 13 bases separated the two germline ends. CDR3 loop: CSVWTALNTEAFF. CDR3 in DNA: TGCAGCGTGTGGACAGCCCTTAACACTGAAGCTTTCTTT.

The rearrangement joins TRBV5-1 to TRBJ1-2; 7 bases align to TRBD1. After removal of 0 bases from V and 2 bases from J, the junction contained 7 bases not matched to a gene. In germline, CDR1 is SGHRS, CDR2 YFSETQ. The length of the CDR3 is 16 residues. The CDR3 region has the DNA TGCGCCAGCAGCTTGGCCACAAAGACAGGGAACTATGGCTACACCTTC. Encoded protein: CASSLATKTGNYGYTF.

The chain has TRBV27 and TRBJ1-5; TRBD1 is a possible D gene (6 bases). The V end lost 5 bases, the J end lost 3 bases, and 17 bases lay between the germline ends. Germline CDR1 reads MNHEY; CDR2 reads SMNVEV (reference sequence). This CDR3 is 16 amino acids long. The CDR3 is CASSPYKDRTNQPQHF. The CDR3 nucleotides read TGTGCCAGCAGTCCGTATAAGGACAGAACCAATCAGCCCCAGCATTTT.

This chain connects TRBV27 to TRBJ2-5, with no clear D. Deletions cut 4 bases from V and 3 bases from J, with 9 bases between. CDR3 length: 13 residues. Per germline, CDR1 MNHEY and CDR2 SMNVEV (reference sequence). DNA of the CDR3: TGTGCCAGCAGTTGGAACGGCAAAGAGACCCAGTACTTC. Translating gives CASSWNGKETQYF.

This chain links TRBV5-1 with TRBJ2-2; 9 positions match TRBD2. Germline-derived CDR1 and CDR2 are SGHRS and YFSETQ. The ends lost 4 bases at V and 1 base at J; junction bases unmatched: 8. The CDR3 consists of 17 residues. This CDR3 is CASSAGLAGLNTGELFF. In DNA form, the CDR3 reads TGCGCCAGCAGCGCCGGGCTAGCGGGGCTGAACACCGGGGAGCTGTTTTTT. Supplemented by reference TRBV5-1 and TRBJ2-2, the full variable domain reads KAGVTQTPRYLIKTRGQQVTLSCSPISGHRSVSWYQQTPGQGLQFLFEYFSETQRNKGNFPGRFSGRQFSNSRSEMNVSTLELGDSALYLCASSAGLAGLNTGELFFGEGSRLTVL.

CDR3 coding DNA: TGTGCCAGCAGCCCCAAGGCCTACAATGAGCAGTTCTTC. Its protein is CASSPKAYNEQFF. This sequence joins TRBV7-2 and TRBJ2-1; no clear D gene. CDR3 length: 13 amino acids. V was cut by 5 bases and J by 2 bases, with 7 bases left in between. Germline CDR1 is SGHTA and CDR2 is FQGNSA.

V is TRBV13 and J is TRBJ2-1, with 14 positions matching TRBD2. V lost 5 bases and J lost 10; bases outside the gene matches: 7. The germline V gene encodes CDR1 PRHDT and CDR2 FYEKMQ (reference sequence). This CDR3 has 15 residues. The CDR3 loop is CASSPGLAGAWEQFF. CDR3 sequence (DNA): TGTGCCAGCAGCCCGGGACTAGCGGGAGCTTGGGAGCAGTTCTTC.

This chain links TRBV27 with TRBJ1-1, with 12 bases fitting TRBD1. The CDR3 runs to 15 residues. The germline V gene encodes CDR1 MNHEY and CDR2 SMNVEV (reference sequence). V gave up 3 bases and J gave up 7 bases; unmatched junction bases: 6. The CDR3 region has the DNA TGTGCCAGCAGTTTGGGACAGGGGGCGTTCGGTGAAGCTTTCTTT. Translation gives CASSLGQGAFGEAFF.

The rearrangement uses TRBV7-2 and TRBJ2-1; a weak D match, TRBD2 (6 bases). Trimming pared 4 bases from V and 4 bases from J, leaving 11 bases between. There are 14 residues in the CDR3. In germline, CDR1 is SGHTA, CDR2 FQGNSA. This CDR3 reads CASSYLADYNEQFF. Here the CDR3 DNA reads TGTGCCAGCAGCTATTTAGCGGATTACAATGAGCAGTTCTTC.

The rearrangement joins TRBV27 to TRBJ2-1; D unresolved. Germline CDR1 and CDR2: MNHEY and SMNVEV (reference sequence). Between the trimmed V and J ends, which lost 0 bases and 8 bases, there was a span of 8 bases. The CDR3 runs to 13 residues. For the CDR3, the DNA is TGTGCCAGCAGTTTATCGCACGCCCATGAGCAGTTCTTC. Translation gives CASSLSHAHEQFF.

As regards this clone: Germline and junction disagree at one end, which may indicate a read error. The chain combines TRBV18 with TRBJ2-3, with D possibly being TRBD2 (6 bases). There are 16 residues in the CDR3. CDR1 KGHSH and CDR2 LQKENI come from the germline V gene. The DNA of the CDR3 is TGTGCCAGCTCAACACCTCATGGCGGGACTACAGATACGCAGTATTTT. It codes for CASSTPHGGTTDTQYF.

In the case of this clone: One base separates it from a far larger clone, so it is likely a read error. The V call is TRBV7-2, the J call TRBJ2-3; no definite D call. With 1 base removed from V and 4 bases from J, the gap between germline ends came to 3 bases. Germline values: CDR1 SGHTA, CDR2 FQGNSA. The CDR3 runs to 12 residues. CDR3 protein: CASSLEADTQYF. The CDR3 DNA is TGTGCCAGCAGCTTAGAAGCAGATACGCAGTATTTT.

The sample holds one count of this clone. CDR3 nucleotide sequence: TGCAGCGTGTCCGACAGGGGTGAGAGCTACGAGCAGTACTTC. It is translated as CSVSDRGESYEQYF. The rearrangement joins TRBV29-1 to TRBJ2-7; 8 nucleotides match TRBD1. The V segment lost 6 bases and the J segment 3 bases; nucleotides outside the gene matches: 10. Germline V gene data show CDR1 as SQVTM and CDR2 as ANQGSEA. CDR3 length equals 14 residues.

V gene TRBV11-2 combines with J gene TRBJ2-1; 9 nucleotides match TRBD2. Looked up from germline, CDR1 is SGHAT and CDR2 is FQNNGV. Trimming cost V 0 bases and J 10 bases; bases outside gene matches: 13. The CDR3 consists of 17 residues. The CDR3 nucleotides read TGTGCCAGCAGCTTAGATCGAGGCGGGAGGGCCCTCTACGAGCAGTTCTTC. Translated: CASSLDRGGRALYEQFF.

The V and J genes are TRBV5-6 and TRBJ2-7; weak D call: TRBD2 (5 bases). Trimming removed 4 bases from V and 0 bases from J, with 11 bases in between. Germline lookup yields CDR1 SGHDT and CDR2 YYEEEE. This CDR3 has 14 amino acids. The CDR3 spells CASSPFGDSYEQYF. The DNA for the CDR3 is TGTGCCAGCAGCCCTTTCGGGGACTCCTACGAGCAGTACTTC.

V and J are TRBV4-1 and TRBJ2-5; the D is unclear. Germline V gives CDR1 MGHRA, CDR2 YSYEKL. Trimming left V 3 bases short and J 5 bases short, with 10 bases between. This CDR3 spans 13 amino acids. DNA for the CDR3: TGCGCCAGCAGCCACTACCCGATGGAGACCCAGTACTTC. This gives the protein CASSHYPMETQYF.

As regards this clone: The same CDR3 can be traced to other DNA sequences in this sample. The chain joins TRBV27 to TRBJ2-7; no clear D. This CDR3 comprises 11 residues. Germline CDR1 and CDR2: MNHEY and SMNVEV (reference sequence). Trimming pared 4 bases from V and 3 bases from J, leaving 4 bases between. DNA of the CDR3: TGTGCCAGCAGTTACGGCTACGAGCAGTACTTC. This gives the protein CASSYGYEQYF.

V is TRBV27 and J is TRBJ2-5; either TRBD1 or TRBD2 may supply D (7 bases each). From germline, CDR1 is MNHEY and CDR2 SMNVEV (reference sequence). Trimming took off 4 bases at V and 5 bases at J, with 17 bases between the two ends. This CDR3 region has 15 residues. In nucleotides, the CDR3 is TGTGCCAGCAGTTCACCGCGCCAGGGGGGGGAGACCCAGTACTTC. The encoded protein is CASSSPRQGGETQYF.

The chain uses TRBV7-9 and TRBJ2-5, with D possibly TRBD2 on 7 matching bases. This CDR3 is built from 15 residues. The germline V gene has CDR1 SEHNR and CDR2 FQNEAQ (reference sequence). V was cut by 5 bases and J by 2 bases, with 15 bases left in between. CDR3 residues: CASSNTGGLQETQYF. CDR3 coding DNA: TGTGCCAGCAGCAATACGGGGGGCTTACAAGAGACCCAGTACTTC.

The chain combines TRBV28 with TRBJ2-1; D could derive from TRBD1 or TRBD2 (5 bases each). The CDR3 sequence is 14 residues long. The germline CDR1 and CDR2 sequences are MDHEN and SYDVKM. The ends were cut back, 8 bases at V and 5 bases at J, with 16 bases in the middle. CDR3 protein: CASLGAWEHNEQFF. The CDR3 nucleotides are TGTGCCAGCCTTGGGGCATGGGAGCACAATGAGCAGTTCTTC.

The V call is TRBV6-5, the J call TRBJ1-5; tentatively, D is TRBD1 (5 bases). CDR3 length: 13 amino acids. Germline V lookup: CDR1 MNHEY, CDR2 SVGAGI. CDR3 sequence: CASGGVTYQPQHF. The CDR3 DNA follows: TGTGCGTCCGGGGGGGTTACTTATCAGCCCCAGCATTTT.

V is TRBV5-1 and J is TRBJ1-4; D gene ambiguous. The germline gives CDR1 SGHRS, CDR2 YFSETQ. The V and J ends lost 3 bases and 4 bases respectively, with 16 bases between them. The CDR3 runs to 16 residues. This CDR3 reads CASSSIGLAVNEKLFF. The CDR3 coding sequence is TGCGCCAGCAGCTCAATTGGGCTGGCAGTTAATGAAAAACTGTTTTTT.

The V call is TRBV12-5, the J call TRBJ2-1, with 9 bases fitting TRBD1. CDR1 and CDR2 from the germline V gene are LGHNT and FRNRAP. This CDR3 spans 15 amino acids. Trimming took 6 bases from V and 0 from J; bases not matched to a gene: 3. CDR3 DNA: TGTGCTAGTGGCCGGGGACAGGGCTCCTACAATGAGCAGTTCTTC. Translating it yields CASGRGQGSYNEQFF.

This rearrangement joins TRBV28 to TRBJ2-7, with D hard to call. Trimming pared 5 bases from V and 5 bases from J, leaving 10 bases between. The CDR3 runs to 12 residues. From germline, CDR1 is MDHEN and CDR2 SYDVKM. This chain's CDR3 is CASSPTPHEQYF. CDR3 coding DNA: TGTGCCAGCAGTCCCACTCCTCACGAGCAGTACTTC.

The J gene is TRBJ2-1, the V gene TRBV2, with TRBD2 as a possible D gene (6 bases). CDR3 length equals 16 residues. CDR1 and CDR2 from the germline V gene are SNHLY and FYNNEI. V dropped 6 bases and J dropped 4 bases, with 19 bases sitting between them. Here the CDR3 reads CASRGDFKRGYNEQFF. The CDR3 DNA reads TGTGCCAGCAGAGGGGACTTTAAACGGGGGTACAATGAGCAGTTCTTC.

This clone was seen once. CDR3 protein: CASSKGTRVGYGYTF. As DNA, the CDR3 is TGTGCCAGCAGCAAAGGGACCAGGGTAGGCTATGGCTACACCTTC. The genes are TRBV21-1 and TRBJ1-2; the D call in the table, TRBD1, was not verified against the DNA. TRBV21-1 counts as a pseudogene. The CDR3 spans 15 residues.

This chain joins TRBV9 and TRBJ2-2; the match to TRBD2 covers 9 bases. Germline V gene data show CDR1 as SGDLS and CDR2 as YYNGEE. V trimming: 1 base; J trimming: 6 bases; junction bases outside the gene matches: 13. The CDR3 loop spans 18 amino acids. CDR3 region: CASSVNPQIAGDSGELFF. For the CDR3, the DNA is TGTGCCAGCAGCGTAAATCCCCAGATAGCGGGAGATTCCGGGGAGCTGTTTTTT. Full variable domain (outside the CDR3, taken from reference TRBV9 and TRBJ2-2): DSGVTQTPKHLITATGQRVTLRCSPRSGDLSVYWYQQSLDQGLQFLIQYYNGEERAKGNILERFSAQQFPDLHSELNLSSLELGDSALYFCASSVNPQIAGDSGELFFGEGSRLTVL.

The CDR3 is CASSVGQGNTDTQYF. The CDR3 region has the DNA TGTGCCAGCAGCGTAGGACAGGGGAACACAGATACGCAGTATTTT. The chain joins TRBV9 to TRBJ2-3, with TRBD1 matching over 8 bases. The CDR3 contains 15 residues. Germline trimming cut 0 bases from V and 2 bases from J; bases unmatched to any gene: 2. The germline CDR1 and CDR2 sequences are SGDLS and YYNGEE.

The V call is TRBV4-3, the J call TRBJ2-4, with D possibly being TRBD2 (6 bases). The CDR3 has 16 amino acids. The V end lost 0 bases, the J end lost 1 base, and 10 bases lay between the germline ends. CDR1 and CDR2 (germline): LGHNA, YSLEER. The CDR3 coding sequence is TGCGCCAGCAGCCAAGATCCACTAGCTGCCAAAAACATTCAGTACTTC. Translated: CASSQDPLAAKNIQYF.

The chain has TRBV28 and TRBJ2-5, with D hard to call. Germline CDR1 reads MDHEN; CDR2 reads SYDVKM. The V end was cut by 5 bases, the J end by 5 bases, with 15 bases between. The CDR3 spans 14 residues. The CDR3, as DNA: TGTGCCAGCAGTAGTCGTGTGGGTGGGGAGACCCAGTACTTC. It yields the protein CASSSRVGGETQYF.